A selection of T cell receptor beta chains follows, all from one sample in a study of CD8+ T cells in alopecia areata. Only in-frame clones appear in the TCRdb table, and some are missing; sequencing was by immunoSEQ multiplex PCR. There are about 170,000 clones in the sample; approximately 59% occur only once, and around 16% lies in the top ten. This specimen consisted of CD4+ T cells sorted from blood, obtained between weeks 55 and 65, from a patient treated with tofacitinib. Receptors originate from a human donor with alopecia areata. Each CDR3 is given with its conserved first and last residue. A D gene is named only where the DNA matches it firmly. Size is omitted from some rows. Given values are once, few, many or a class for expanded clones.

TRBV5-4	-	16	once	TRBJ1-1	CASSLPRGPANTEAFF	TGTGCCAGCAGTCTACCCCGAGGGCCGGCGAACACTGAAGCTTTCTTT
TRBV19	-	15	-	TRBJ2-5	CASSRVSSEKETQYF	TGTGCCAGTAGTCGGGTTTCTAGCGAGAAGGAGACCCAGTACTTC
TRBV2	-	13	-	TRBJ2-7	CASSVQGPREQYF	TGTGCCAGCAGTGTCCAGGGACCTAGGGAGCAGTACTTC
TRBV29-1	-	14	-	TRBJ2-5	CSVDEGQNQETQYF	TGCAGCGTTGATGAGGGACAAAACCAAGAGACCCAGTACTTC
TRBV30	-	14	few	TRBJ2-5	CAWRARGNQETQYF	TGTGCCTGGAGGGCGCGCGGAAACCAAGAGACCCAGTACTTC
TRBV4-1	-	14	-	TRBJ2-1	CASSQVVRANEQFF	TGCGCCAGCAGCCAAGTCGTCAGGGCCAATGAGCAGTTCTTC
TRBV18	TRBD1	16	-	TRBJ2-1	CASSPRTGTGGNEQFF	TGTGCCAGCTCACCCCGTACCGGGACAGGGGGGAATGAGCAGTTCTTC
TRBV19	-	14	few	TRBJ1-1	CASSIVAQSTEAFF	TGTGCCAGTAGTATAGTAGCACAGAGCACTGAAGCTTTCTTT
TRBV7-6	-	15	few	TRBJ1-3	CASSLQGDGGNTIYF	TGTGCCAGCAGCTTACAGGGTGATGGTGGAAACACCATATATTTT
TRBV30	-	13	-	TRBJ1-2	CAWSVPGSYGYTF	TGTGCCTGGAGTGTTCCAGGGTCCTATGGCTACACCTTC
TRBV28	-	13	-	TRBJ2-2	CASHYGTTGELFF	TGTGCCAGCCATTATGGCACCACCGGGGAGCTGTTTTTT
TRBV9	-	14	-	TRBJ1-1	CASSADYFNTEAFF	TGTGCCAGCAGCGCAGATTACTTTAACACTGAAGCTTTCTTT
TRBV25-1	TRBD1	14	-	TRBJ1-2	CASSPRDRAYGYTF	TGTGCCAGCAGTCCCCGGGACAGGGCTTATGGCTACACCTTC
TRBV6-1	TRBD1	14	once	TRBJ1-6	CASSRQGDNSPLHF	TGTGCCAGCAGTCGACAGGGAGATAATTCACCCCTCCACTTT
TRBV30	-	11	-	TRBJ1-1	CAWAIDTEAFF	TGTGCCTGGGCCATCGACACTGAAGCTTTCTTT